A single sample is the source of the 16 T cell receptor beta chains below, sequenced in a study of PD-L1 blockade in urothelial cancer. Repertoires were generated with immunoSEQ multiplex PCR, while TCRdb's copy carries only in-frame clones and drops some. The sample shows 25,000 to 35,000 clones, around 80% of them seen only once. Time point defined: peripheral blood 6 weeks after treatment start. Sequencing was performed on PBMCs, taken around atezolizumab (anti-PD-L1) treatment. All receptors derive from a man between 65 and 85 years old with urothelial cancer.

The chain combines TRBV21-1 with TRBJ2-7; TRBD2 is taken as the D call from the table, unchecked against the DNA. TRBV21-1 is listed as a pseudogene. The CDR3 spans 23 residues. The CDR3 loop reads CASSKASHLAGPSTSGSTYEQYF. The CDR3 coding sequence is TGTGCCAGCAGCAAAGCCAGTCACTTGGCGGGCCCATCGACTAGCGGGAGTACCTACGAGCAGTACTTC.

The V call is TRBV4-1, the J call TRBJ2-3; TRBD1 aligns across 9 bases. The CDR3 consists of 15 residues. Per germline, CDR1 MGHRA and CDR2 YSYEKL. V trimming: 1 base; J trimming: 3 bases; junction bases outside the gene matches: 2. For the CDR3, the DNA is TGCGCCAGCAGCCAAGTGGGACAGGGAACAGATACGCAGTATTTT. Translation gives CASSQVGQGTDTQYF.

The genes are TRBV28 and TRBJ1-5; 9 positions agree with TRBD1. Germline CDR1 reads MDHEN; CDR2 reads SYDVKM. V was pared by 2 bases and J by 3 bases, with 8 bases of the junction left unmatched. The CDR3 is 17 amino acids. The CDR3 nucleotides are TGTGCCAGCAGTTTAGCTGGGGGGACAGGGCTCAATCAGCCCCAGCATTTT. Translated: CASSLAGGTGLNQPQHF.

The V gene is TRBV11-2, the J gene TRBJ1-3, with TRBD1 identical over 8 bases. The germline V gene has CDR1 SGHAT and CDR2 FQNNGV. Trimming removed 5 bases from V and 3 bases from J; junction bases left unmatched: 12. The length of the CDR3 is 17 residues. The CDR3 loop reads CASSPLSAGGIGNTIYF. CDR3 bases: TGTGCCAGCAGCCCCCTTTCGGCAGGGGGCATTGGAAACACCATATATTTT.

The chain carries TRBV5-4 and TRBJ1-2; 9 bases are shared with TRBD1. Unmatched junction bases numbered 11, after V lost 4 bases and J lost 4 bases. The CDR3 consists of 16 residues. Germline values: CDR1 SGHNT, CDR2 YYREEE (reference sequence). The CDR3 here is CASSQRVGQGFYGYTF. CDR3 in DNA: TGTGCCAGCAGCCAGAGAGTGGGACAGGGTTTCTATGGCTACACCTTC.

V and J are TRBV4-3 and TRBJ2-1; TRBD1 aligns across 10 bases. V shed 4 bases, J shed 5 bases, and the junction held 8 bases outside the gene matches. The CDR3 totals 16 residues. CDR1 is LGHNA and CDR2 is YSLEER in the germline V gene. The CDR3 nucleotides are TGCGCCAGCAGCCGTCAGTTAGGACAGGGGGACAATGAGCAGTTCTTC. This translates into CASSRQLGQGDNEQFF.

This rearrangement joins TRBV7-2 to TRBJ2-5; tentatively, D is TRBD2 (5 bases). The V gene's germline CDR1 is SGHTA and CDR2 FQGNSA. The CDR3 spans 13 residues. Deletions cut 5 bases from V and 3 bases from J, with 10 bases between. The CDR3, as DNA: TGTGCCAGCAGCCGATACGGGGAAGAGACCCAGTACTTC. Translation: CASSRYGEETQYF.

The J gene is TRBJ2-7, the V gene TRBV28, with 11 bases identical to TRBD2. Germline CDR1 reads MDHEN; CDR2 reads SYDVKM. This CDR3 region has 15 residues. V gave up 7 bases and J gave up 4 bases; unmatched junction bases: 9. The CDR3 DNA sequence: TGTGCCAGCACCTTCGGGACTAGCGGATTTTACGAGCAGTACTTC. Translated: CASTFGTSGFYEQYF.

The chain combines TRBV30 with TRBJ2-1; 7 bases fit TRBD2. The CDR3 is made up of 15 amino acids. CDR1 and CDR2 from the germline V gene are GTSNPN and SVGIG (reference sequence). The junction had 4 bases not matched to a gene; V was cut back by 0 bases and J by 2 bases. The CDR3 is CAWSVRGGTYNEQFF. The CDR3 coding sequence is TGTGCCTGGAGTGTGAGGGGAGGGACCTACAATGAGCAGTTCTTC.

There are a few counts of this clone. The chain carries TRBV19 and TRBJ1-6; TRBD1 agrees at 10 bases. This CDR3 region has 16 residues. The trim removed 0 bases at V and 7 bases at J, leaving 3 bases unmatched. From germline, CDR1 is LNHDA and CDR2 SQIVND (reference sequence). CDR3 region: CASSIDWDRGNSPLHF. DNA of the CDR3: TGTGCCAGTAGTATAGACTGGGACAGGGGCAATTCACCCCTCCACTTT. The full variable domain, its missing parts supplied by reference TRBV19 and TRBJ1-6, is DGGITQSPKYLFRKEGQNVTLSCEQNLNHDAMYWYRQDPGQGLRLIYYSQIVNDFQKGDIAEGYSVSREKKESFPLTVTSAQKNPTAFYLCASSIDWDRGNSPLHFGNGTRLTVT.

The sample holds one count of this clone. The chain uses TRBV9 and TRBJ1-3; D is uncertain. V was pared by 4 bases and J by 2 bases, with 10 bases between. Germline assignment: CDR1 SGDLS and CDR2 YYNGEE. CDR3 length equals 14 residues. The CDR3 bases are TGTGCCAGCAGCCCATGGGCTCCTGGAAACACCATATATTTT. It translates to CASSPWAPGNTIYF.

The chain has TRBV4-2 and TRBJ2-3, with D possibly TRBD2 on 5 matching bases. The ends were cut back, 0 bases at V and 3 bases at J, with 13 bases in the middle. Germline CDR1 reads LGHNA; CDR2 reads YNFKEQ. The CDR3 extends over 16 amino acids. CDR3 in amino acids: CASSQDVGGSTDTQYF. The CDR3 DNA follows: TGTGCCAGCAGCCAAGACGTTGGCGGGTCTACAGATACGCAGTATTTT.

The chain employs TRBV7-2 and TRBJ1-1; 7 bases are shared with TRBD1. In germline, CDR1 is SGHTA, CDR2 FQGNSA. The trim removed 3 bases at V and 6 bases at J, leaving 4 bases unmatched. This CDR3 has 13 residues. DNA for the CDR3: TGTGCCAGCAGCTTCGACAGGGAGGCTGAAGCTTTCTTT. Its protein is CASSFDREAEAFF.

This chain links TRBV4-3 with TRBJ2-3, with TRBD1 matching over 11 bases. The CDR3 totals 17 residues. In germline, CDR1 is LGHNA, CDR2 YSLEER. Trimming took 0 bases from V and 4 from J; bases not matched to a gene: 6. CDR3 in DNA: TGCGCCAGCAGCCAAGATAGGAGGACAGGGGGCCCAGATACGCAGTATTTT. This codes for CASSQDRRTGGPDTQYF.

The genes are TRBV28 and TRBJ1-3; maybe TRBD1 (5 bases). CDR3 length: 14 residues. Trimming removed 6 bases from V and 0 bases from J, with 9 bases in between. The V gene's germline CDR1 is MDHEN and CDR2 SYDVKM. In nucleotides, the CDR3 is TGTGCCAGCAGCCTGACAGTCTCTGGAAACACCATATATTTT. It specifies CASSLTVSGNTIYF.

The chain uses TRBV4-3 and TRBJ2-7; 9 nucleotides line up with TRBD1. Germline V gene lookup returns CDR1 LGHNA and CDR2 YSLEER. J was trimmed by 5 bases and V by 2 bases; bases with no gene match: 1. CDR3 size: 13 residues. The CDR3 DNA is TGCGCCAGCAGCCAACGGACAGGGGACGAGCAGTACTTC. This sequence encodes CASSQRTGDEQYF.